A single sample is the source of the 20 T cell receptor beta chains below, sequenced in a study of blood T cell repertoires in COVID-19 (dated by TCRdb to 2019 to 2021). Library prep was done by the immunoSEQ multiplex PCR assay. The table comes from immuneACCESS by way of TCRdb, which keeps in-frame sequences with V and J called. Part of the clones is missing from these tables; in studies checked, under half for an unresolved V gene and the rest for unknown reasons. The table for this sample lists some 200,000 clones; approximately 79% of them were counted only once. Jointly, the top ten make up 13% to 15% of the sample. Sequenced sample: peripheral blood. The source is a man aged 30-40 years with active or convalescent COVID-19.

The chain combines TRBV3-1 (or the pseudogene TRBV3-2) with TRBJ1-1, with TRBD1 as a possible D gene (5 bases). The CDR3 totals 14 residues. Germline CDR1 LGHDT, CDR2 YNNKEL (reference sequence). The V and J ends lost 0 bases and 7 bases respectively, with 12 bases between them. CDR3 DNA: TGTGCCAGCAGCCAAGATAGGGGTGCAGATGAAGCTTTCTTT. Its translation: CASSQDRGADEAFF.

This chain uses TRBV28 with TRBJ1-3, with D tentatively TRBD1 (6 bases). Germline V CDR1 and CDR2: MDHEN, SYDVKM. Trimming took off 6 bases at V and 0 bases at J, with 12 bases between the two ends. The CDR3 is 15 amino acids. This CDR3 reads CASRRDRFSGNTIYF. CDR3 coding DNA: TGTGCCAGCAGGAGAGACAGGTTCTCTGGAAACACCATATATTTT.

This chain connects TRBV10-3 to TRBJ1-5; the D is unclear. V was pared by 0 bases and J by 2 bases, with 8 bases between. In germline, CDR1 is ENHRY, CDR2 SYGVKD. This CDR3 is built from 15 residues. CDR3 coding DNA: TGTGCCATCAGTGAGTCGGCAGGTGGCAATCAGCCCCAGCATTTT. It encodes CAISESAGGNQPQHF.

The rearrangement joins TRBV7-2 to TRBJ2-2; 7 bases are a match to TRBD1. This CDR3 region has 15 residues. CDR1 is SGHTA, CDR2 FQGNSA, per germline. V lost 0 bases, J lost 6 bases, and 4 bases stayed unmatched. Here the CDR3 reads CASSLAGQGAGELFF. In DNA form, the CDR3 reads TGTGCCAGCAGCTTAGCGGGCCAGGGGGCCGGGGAGCTGTTTTTT.

This clone was observed a single time. The gene calls are TRBV4-1 and TRBJ1-2; no firm D call. Germline V CDR1 and CDR2: MGHRA, YSYEKL. The CDR3 contains 17 residues. Trimming cost V 0 bases and J 7 bases, with 21 bases left between them. The CDR3 protein is CASSQEVISSPAVGYTF. DNA for the CDR3: TGCGCCAGCAGCCAAGAAGTGATTAGTTCCCCCGCGGTTGGCTACACCTTC.

This chain joins TRBV11-2 and TRBJ1-1, with a tentative D call TRBD1 (5 bases). Germline V gene sequence: CDR1 SGHAT, CDR2 FQNNGV. This CDR3 contains 13 residues. The ends were cut back, 7 bases at V and 5 bases at J, with 14 bases in the middle. The CDR3: CASTQGWDTEAFF. The CDR3 nucleotides are TGTGCCAGCACTCAGGGCTGGGATACTGAAGCTTTCTTT.

Ten or more counts support this clone. V gene TRBV3-1 (or the pseudogene TRBV3-2) combines with J gene TRBJ1-2, with 9 bases aligning to TRBD1. J gave up 3 bases and V 1 base, and 12 bases lay outside the gene matches. This CDR3 spans 18 amino acids. The germline CDR1 and CDR2 sequences are LGHDT and YNNKEL (reference sequence). This CDR3 reads CASSQGRWGQGTDYGYTF. For the CDR3, the DNA is TGTGCCAGCAGCCAAGGACGGTGGGGACAGGGTACGGACTATGGCTACACCTTC.

The chain combines TRBV2 with TRBJ1-1; maybe TRBD1 (5 bases). This CDR3 contains 14 residues. The V end lost 0 bases, the J end lost 3 bases, and 8 bases lay between the germline ends. Looked up from germline, CDR1 is SNHLY and CDR2 is FYNNEI. The CDR3 loop is CASSEAGGDTEAFF. DNA for the CDR3: TGTGCCAGCAGTGAAGCTGGGGGGGACACTGAAGCTTTCTTT.

Here the CDR3 reads CASRTAGGEKLFF. CDR3 bases: TGTGCCAGCCGGACGGCCGGGGGTGAAAAACTGTTTTTT. The V and J genes are TRBV19 and TRBJ1-4, with D possibly TRBD1 on 5 matching bases. Germline loops: CDR1 LNHDA, CDR2 SQIVND (reference sequence). V was clipped by 9 bases and J by 7 bases, with 15 bases between them. The CDR3 totals 13 residues. Looking up the rest from reference TRBV19 and TRBJ1-4 gives the full variable domain: DGGITQSPKYLFRKEGQNVTLSCEQNLNHDAMYWYRQDPGQGLRLIYYSQIVNDFQKGDIAEGYSVSREKKESFPLTVTSAQKNPTAFYLCASRTAGGEKLFFGSGTQLSVL.

The rearrangement joins TRBV5-4 to TRBJ1-5, with 8 bases matching TRBD1. Germline V gene lookup returns CDR1 SGHNT and CDR2 YYREEE (reference sequence). The J segment lost 3 bases and the V segment lost 3 bases, leaving 14 bases of the junction unmatched. This CDR3 has 18 residues. The CDR3 reads CASSSGGQGGRINQPQHF. In DNA, the CDR3 is TGTGCCAGCAGCTCGGGCGGACAGGGCGGGAGAATCAATCAGCCCCAGCATTTT.

The chain couples TRBV6-2 or TRBV6-3 to TRBJ2-3; 9 bases match TRBD1. The CDR3 consists of 16 residues. V lost 4 bases, J lost 4 bases, and 9 bases stayed unmatched. CDR1 and CDR2 (germline): MNHEY, SVGEGT. This CDR3 reads CASSSIQTGGPDTQYF. CDR3 sequence (DNA): TGTGCCAGCAGTTCTATTCAGACAGGGGGTCCAGATACGCAGTATTTT.

This clone was seen a handful of times. The CDR3: CASSPRTGEERKLFF. CDR3 nucleotide sequence: TGTGCCAGCTCACCTCGAACAGGGGAGGAGCGAAAACTGTTTTTT. The gene calls are TRBV18 and TRBJ1-4; 7 nucleotides match TRBD1. The CDR3 has 15 residues. The ends lost 3 bases at V and 10 bases at J; junction bases unmatched: 11. Germline CDR1 KGHSH, CDR2 LQKENI. Filled out from reference TRBV18 and TRBJ1-4, the complete variable domain reads NAGVMQNPRHLVRRRGQEARLRCSPMKGHSHVYWYRQLPEEGLKFMVYLQKENIIDESGMPKERFSAEFPKEGPSILRIQQVVRGDSAAYFCASSPRTGEERKLFFGSGTQLSVL.

The rearrangement links TRBV7-9 to TRBJ2-5, with 10 nucleotides matching TRBD1. Germline CDR1 and CDR2: SEHNR and FQNEAQ (reference sequence). Trimming cost V 5 bases and J 0 bases; bases outside gene matches: 6. CDR3 size: 16 residues. CDR3 DNA sequence: TGTGCCAGCAGCACGGGACAGGGGATGTACCAAGAGACCCAGTACTTC. Its protein is CASSTGQGMYQETQYF.

The genes are TRBV19 and TRBJ1-3, with D possibly being TRBD1 (6 bases). Per germline, CDR1 LNHDA and CDR2 SQIVND (reference sequence). The V end lost 3 bases, the J end lost 6 bases, and 24 bases lay between the germline ends. The CDR3 is 18 residues long. CDR3 coding DNA: TGTGCCAGTAGTATCCGTCCGGCGGGGGCCCGAAGAGAAAACACCATATATTTT. Protein sequence: CASSIRPAGARRENTIYF.

This chain joins TRBV5-1 and TRBJ2-7; TRBD1 might be the D (6 bases). CDR1 SGHRS and CDR2 YFSETQ come from the germline V gene. Trimming pared 0 bases from V and 6 bases from J, leaving 10 bases between. The CDR3 runs 13 residues. This chain's CDR3 is CASSLEGVGEQYV. CDR3 sequence (DNA): TGCGCCAGCAGCTTGGAGGGGGTGGGCGAGCAGTACGTC.

The chain carries TRBV5-5 and TRBJ2-6; D not resolved. The CDR3 runs to 15 residues. Germline V gene data show CDR1 as SGHKS and CDR2 as YYEKEE (reference sequence). V was pared by 4 bases and J by 0 bases, with 8 bases between. In DNA form, the CDR3 reads TGTGCCAGCAGCCTCTCTGTCTCTGGGGCCAACGTCCTGACTTTC. Protein sequence: CASSLSVSGANVLTF.

The J gene is TRBJ1-6, the V gene TRBV11-3; D gene unclear. The CDR3 extends over 13 amino acids. The ends were cut back, 5 bases at V and 7 bases at J, with 9 bases in the middle. CDR1 is SGHNT and CDR2 is YENEEA in the germline V gene. The CDR3 DNA reads as TGTGCCAGCAGCCAGGAGGCCAATTCACCCCTCCACTTT. Amino acids: CASSQEANSPLHF.

V usage is TRBV7-2 and J usage is TRBJ2-4, with 12 bases aligning to TRBD2. Germline V lookup: CDR1 SGHTA, CDR2 FQGNSA. Trimming cost V 5 bases and J 9 bases; bases outside gene matches: 8. The CDR3 loop spans 15 amino acids. The DNA for the CDR3 is TGTGCCAGCAGCCCCAGGACTAGCGGGGAGGTCATTCAGTACTTC. Translation: CASSPRTSGEVIQYF.

The V and J genes are TRBV4-1 and TRBJ1-1; 9 bases map to TRBD1. Germline CDR1 and CDR2: MGHRA and YSYEKL. The CDR3 totals 15 residues. The V and J ends lost 1 base and 9 bases, in that order; junction bases with no gene match: 9. CDR3 region: CASSQGDGTGLKAFF. The CDR3 nucleotides are TGCGCCAGCAGCCAAGGGGACGGGACAGGGCTTAAAGCTTTCTTT.

V usage is TRBV19 and J usage is TRBJ1-2; no clear D gene. The CDR3 extends over 13 amino acids. Trimming cost V 2 bases and J 3 bases, with 7 bases left between them. The germline gives CDR1 LNHDA, CDR2 SQIVND (reference sequence). The CDR3 reads CASSITIDYGYTF. CDR3 nucleotide sequence: TGTGCCAGTAGTATAACTATCGACTATGGCTACACCTTC.